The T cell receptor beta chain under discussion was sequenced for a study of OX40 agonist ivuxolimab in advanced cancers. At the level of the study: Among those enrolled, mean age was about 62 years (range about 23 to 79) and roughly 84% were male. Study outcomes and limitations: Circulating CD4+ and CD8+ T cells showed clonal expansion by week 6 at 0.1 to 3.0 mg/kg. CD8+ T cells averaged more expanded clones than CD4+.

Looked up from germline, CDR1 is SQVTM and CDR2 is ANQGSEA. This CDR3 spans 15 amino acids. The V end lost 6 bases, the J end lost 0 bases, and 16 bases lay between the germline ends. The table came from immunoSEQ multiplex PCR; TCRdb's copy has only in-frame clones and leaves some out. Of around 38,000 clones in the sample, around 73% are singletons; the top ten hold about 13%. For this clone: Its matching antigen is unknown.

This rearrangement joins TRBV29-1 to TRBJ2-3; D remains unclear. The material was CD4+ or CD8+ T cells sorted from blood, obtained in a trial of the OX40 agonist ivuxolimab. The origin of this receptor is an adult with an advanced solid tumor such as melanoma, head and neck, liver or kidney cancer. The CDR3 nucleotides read TGCAGCGTGGCTACGACGGAATCTAGCACAGATACGCAGTATTTT. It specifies CSVATTESSTDTQYF.